This record concerns one T cell receptor (beta chain) sequence. Antigen unknown. These data belong to a study of memory CD4+ T cells and cytomegalovirus serostatus. Study-wide context: This sample comes from healthy Belgian adults, about 10 CMV seropositive, 24 seronegative. Findings of the study overall: A US-trained random forest predicted CMV serostatus with median AUC around 0.9. CD4+ memory repertoires contained about 40% of the roughly 150 reported CMV TCRbeta sequences.

Single viable CD3+CD4+CD8-CD45RO+ cells were sorted as the memory CD4+ T cells. Germline V gene sequence: CDR1 SGHVS, CDR2 FNYEAQ. V was trimmed by 2 bases and J by 8 bases, leaving 13 bases between them. The CDR3 runs to 15 residues. This table comes from immunoSEQ multiplex PCR, and its TCRdb copy is limited to in-frame clones, with some not included. The table includes 50,000 or so clones, roughly 74% detected once. V and J are TRBV7-6 and TRBJ1-6, with D maybe TRBD1 (5 bases). This sequence was found in an adult in good health and CMV-seropositive. The material sequenced was memory CD4+ T cells from blood. This chain's CDR3 is CASSLSGGGDSPLHF. The CDR3 region has the DNA TGTGCCAGCAGCTTATCTGGCGGGGGGGATTCACCCCTCCACTTT.